These 12 T cell receptor beta chains originate from one sample sequenced in a study of blood T cell repertoires in COVID-19. Using immunoSEQ multiplex PCR, the repertoire was profiled, and TCRdb retains in-frame clones only, with some absent. Among over 200,000 clones, around nine tenths were seen once, and the ten largest hold about 6%. Sample: peripheral blood. The source is a man between 60 and 75 years old who had recovered from COVID-19.

The chain links TRBV23-1 to TRBJ2-7, with 10 bases matching TRBD1. TRBV23-1 is classed as an ORF, of uncertain function. Trimming at V came to 3 bases and at J to 7 bases, leaving 24 bases not matched to a gene. The CDR3 extends over 20 amino acids. The CDR3 nucleotides are TGCGCCAGCAGTCAGGGCCGGGACAGGGGCTTTCCATACCCAGGGAGGGAGCAGTACTTC. Translation: CASSQGRDRGFPYPGREQYF.

The chain couples TRBV5-1 to TRBJ1-4, with 7 bases fitting TRBD1. J gave up 3 bases and V 0 bases, and 5 bases lay outside the gene matches. Germline V gene sequence: CDR1 SGHRS, CDR2 YFSETQ. The CDR3 is 16 amino acids. CDR3 sequence reads: CASSLASGTANEKLFF. The CDR3, as DNA: TGCGCCAGCAGCTTGGCATCCGGGACAGCTAATGAAAAACTGTTTTTT.

J is TRBJ1-2 and V is TRBV4-1; D is uncertain. The CDR3 contains 14 residues. From germline, CDR1 is MGHRA and CDR2 YSYEKL. Trimming removed 0 bases at V and 8 bases at J, with 13 bases between. The CDR3 loop is CASSQESGYLGYTF. The CDR3 nucleotides are TGCGCCAGCAGCCAAGAATCGGGTTACCTGGGCTACACCTTC.

The V and J genes are TRBV27 and TRBJ2-7; 10 bases align to TRBD2. Germline V gives CDR1 MNHEY, CDR2 SMNVEV (reference sequence). J lost 0 bases, V lost 6 bases, and 5 bases had no gene match. This CDR3 contains 15 residues. This chain's CDR3 is CASSRLAGDSYEQYF. CDR3 nucleotides: TGTGCCAGCAGCCGACTAGCGGGCGACTCCTACGAGCAGTACTTC.

As to this clone: Other DNA sequences in the same sample also yield this CDR3. The rearrangement uses TRBV18 and TRBJ2-3; weak D call: TRBD1 (5 bases). Germline V lookup: CDR1 KGHSH, CDR2 LQKENI. Trimming removed 3 bases at V and 2 bases at J, with 12 bases between. The CDR3 runs to 15 residues. The CDR3 nucleotides read TGTGCCAGCTCACCGAGGACATCAGACACAGATACGCAGTATTTT. This codes for CASSPRTSDTDTQYF.

This sequence joins TRBV4-3 and TRBJ1-5; D is uncertain. Germline CDR1 reads LGHNA; CDR2 reads YSLEER. The ends were cut back, 0 bases at V and 4 bases at J, with 4 bases in the middle. The CDR3 totals 13 residues. CDR3 coding DNA: TGCGCCAGCAGCCAAGAACAGAATCAGCCCCAGCATTTT. Translation gives CASSQEQNQPQHF.

The V and J genes are TRBV3-1 (or the pseudogene TRBV3-2) and TRBJ2-7; 11 nucleotides line up with TRBD2. CDR1 is LGHDT, CDR2 YNNKEL, per germline (reference sequence). The CDR3 consists of 16 residues. J lost 2 bases, V lost 0 bases, and 3 bases had no gene match. CDR3 in amino acids: CASSQDVTSGTYEQYF. CDR3 sequence (DNA): TGTGCCAGCAGCCAAGATGTGACTAGCGGGACCTACGAGCAGTACTTC.

The V call is TRBV2, the J call TRBJ1-1, with a tentative D call TRBD1 (6 bases). CDR3 length equals 16 residues. The germline gives CDR1 SNHLY, CDR2 FYNNEI. V lost 5 bases and J lost 4, with 20 bases in between. Here the CDR3 reads CASSLQGVWSATEAFF. CDR3 DNA sequence: TGTGCCAGCAGTCTACAGGGAGTGTGGAGTGCCACTGAAGCTTTCTTT.

The chain recombines TRBV5-1 with TRBJ2-1, with 9 nucleotides matching TRBD2. Germline V gene data show CDR1 as SGHRS and CDR2 as YFSETQ. After removal of 1 base from V and 8 bases from J, the junction contained 7 bases not matched to a gene. CDR3 length equals 15 residues. Here the CDR3 DNA reads TGCGCCAGCAGCTTGCTACGCGGGGGGGCCGATGAGCAGTTCTTC. It encodes CASSLLRGGADEQFF.

The chain couples TRBV5-5 to TRBJ2-2; D remains ambiguous. The germline CDR1 and CDR2 sequences are SGHKS and YYEKEE (reference sequence). Between the trimmed V and J ends, which lost 1 base and 0 bases, there was a span of 22 bases. There are 20 residues in the CDR3. The CDR3 sequence: CASSLKQLLVNPTNTGELFF. As DNA, the CDR3 is TGTGCCAGCAGCTTGAAACAGCTATTGGTAAATCCAACGAACACCGGGGAGCTGTTTTTT.

The chain couples TRBV7-3 to TRBJ2-2, with 8 bases matching TRBD1. CDR3 size: 13 residues. Germline CDR1 and CDR2: SGHTA and FQGTGA. The V segment lost 5 bases and the J segment 5 bases; nucleotides outside the gene matches: 1. Here the CDR3 DNA reads TGTGCCAGCAGCCGGACAGGGACCGGGGAGCTGTTTTTT. Its protein is CASSRTGTGELFF.

The CDR3 sequence is CASSSQFSGEQFF. CDR3 DNA: TGTGCCAGCAGCTCTCAATTTAGCGGTGAGCAGTTCTTC. The chain employs TRBV9 and TRBJ2-1, with D possibly matching TRBD2 (6 bases). Trimming cost V 4 bases and J 9 bases, with 14 bases left between them. The germline CDR1 and CDR2 sequences are SGDLS and YYNGEE. This CDR3 comprises 13 residues.